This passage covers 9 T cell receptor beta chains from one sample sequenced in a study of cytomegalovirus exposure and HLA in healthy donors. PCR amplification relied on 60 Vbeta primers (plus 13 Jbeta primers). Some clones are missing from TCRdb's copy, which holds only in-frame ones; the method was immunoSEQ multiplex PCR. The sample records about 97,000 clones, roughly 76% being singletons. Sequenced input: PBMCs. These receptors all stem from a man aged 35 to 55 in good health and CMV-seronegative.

Here the CDR3 DNA reads TGTGCCAGCATCTTGGGGGGAGAAGAGACCCAGTACTTC. Translating it yields CASILGGEETQYF. The chain carries TRBV7-8 and TRBJ2-5; TRBD2 might be the D (6 bases). CDR3 length equals 13 residues. Trimming took 7 bases from V and 3 from J, leaving 12 bases between them. From germline, CDR1 is SGHVS and CDR2 FQNEAQ.

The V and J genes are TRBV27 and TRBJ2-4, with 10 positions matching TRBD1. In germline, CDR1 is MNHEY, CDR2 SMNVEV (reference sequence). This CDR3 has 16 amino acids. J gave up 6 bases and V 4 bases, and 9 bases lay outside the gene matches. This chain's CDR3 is CASSYQPGQGTNIQYF. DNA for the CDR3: TGTGCCAGCAGTTACCAACCGGGACAGGGGACAAACATTCAGTACTTC.

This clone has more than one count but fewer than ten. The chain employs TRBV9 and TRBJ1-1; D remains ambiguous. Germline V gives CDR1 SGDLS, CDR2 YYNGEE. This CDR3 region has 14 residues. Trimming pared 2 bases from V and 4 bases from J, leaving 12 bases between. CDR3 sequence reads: CASSVEGVGTEAFF. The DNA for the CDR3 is TGTGCCAGCAGCGTGGAGGGTGTGGGCACTGAAGCTTTCTTT.

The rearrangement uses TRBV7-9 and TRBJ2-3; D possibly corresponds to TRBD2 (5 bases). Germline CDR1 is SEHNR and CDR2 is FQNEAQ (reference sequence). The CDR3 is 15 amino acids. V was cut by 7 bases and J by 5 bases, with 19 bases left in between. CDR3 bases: TGTGCCAGCAACCCCCTGCGGGTTATAGGAGATACGCAGTATTTT. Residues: CASNPLRVIGDTQYF. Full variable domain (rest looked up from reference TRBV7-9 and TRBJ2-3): DTGVSQNPRHKITKRGQNVTFRCDPISEHNRLYWYRQTLGQGPEFLTYFQNEAQLEKSRLLSDRFSAERPKGSFSTLEIQRTEQGDSAMYLCASNPLRVIGDTQYFGPGTRLTVL.

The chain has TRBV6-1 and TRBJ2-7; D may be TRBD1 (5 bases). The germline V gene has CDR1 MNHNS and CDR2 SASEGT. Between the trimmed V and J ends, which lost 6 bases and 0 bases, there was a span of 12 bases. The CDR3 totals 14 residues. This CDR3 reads CASSQSGNSYEQYF. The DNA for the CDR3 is TGTGCCAGCAGCCAATCAGGGAACTCCTACGAGCAGTACTTC.

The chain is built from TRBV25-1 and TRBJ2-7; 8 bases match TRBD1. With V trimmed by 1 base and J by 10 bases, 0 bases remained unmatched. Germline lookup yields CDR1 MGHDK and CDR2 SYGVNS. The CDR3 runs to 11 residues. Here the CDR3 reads CASSESGGQYF. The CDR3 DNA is TGTGCCAGCAGTGAATCAGGGGGCCAGTACTTC.

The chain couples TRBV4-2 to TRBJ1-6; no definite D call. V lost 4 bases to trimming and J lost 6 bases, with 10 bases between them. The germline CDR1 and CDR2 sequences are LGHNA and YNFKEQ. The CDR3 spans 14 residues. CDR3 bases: TGTGCCAGCAGCCCGGTCGAAACTAATTCACCCCTCCACTTT. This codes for CASSPVETNSPLHF.

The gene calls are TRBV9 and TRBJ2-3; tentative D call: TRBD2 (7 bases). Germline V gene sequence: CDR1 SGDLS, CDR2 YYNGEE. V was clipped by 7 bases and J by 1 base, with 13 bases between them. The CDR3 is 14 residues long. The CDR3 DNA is TGTGCCAGCGTGGCGGGGGCCGGCACAGATACGCAGTATTTT. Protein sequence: CASVAGAGTDTQYF.

The CDR3 nucleotides are TGTGCCAGCAGCTTCCCGGACAGAAACACTGAAGCTTTCTTT. It codes for CASSFPDRNTEAFF. V usage is TRBV7-2 and J usage is TRBJ1-1, with a tentative D call TRBD1 (6 bases). Germline lookup yields CDR1 SGHTA and CDR2 FQGNSA. Trimming shortened V by 3 bases and J by 2 bases, and 10 bases separated the two germline ends. The CDR3 is 14 residues long.